This TCR beta chain appears in the sequencing data of a study of blood T cell repertoires in COVID-19. Overall study: Sources were T cells, B-cell-depleted T cells, or PBMCs; the material itself was cDNA or gDNA.

The V and J ends lost 3 bases and 6 bases respectively, with 16 bases between them. The CDR3 covers 15 residues. The germline V gene has CDR1 KGHDR and CDR2 SFDVKD. In the original processing: Reference gene primers were amplified, and this amplification served to estimate nucleated cell counts. Libraries were prepared by immunoSEQ multiplex PCR; TCRdb keeps only in-frame clonotypes and omits some of them. That table supplies the V and J calls and clone size; D and trimming were determined from the DNA. The table records 80,000 or so clones, roughly 80% of them present only once. The origin of this receptor is a woman in her seventies with acute or convalescent COVID-19. Material for sequencing was peripheral blood. The chain links TRBV24-1 to TRBJ1-2; D may be TRBD1 (6 bases). The CDR3 region is CATSDPIRGRDGYTF. CDR3 nucleotide sequence: TGTGCCACCAGTGATCCGATTAGGGGGAGGGATGGCTACACCTTC.